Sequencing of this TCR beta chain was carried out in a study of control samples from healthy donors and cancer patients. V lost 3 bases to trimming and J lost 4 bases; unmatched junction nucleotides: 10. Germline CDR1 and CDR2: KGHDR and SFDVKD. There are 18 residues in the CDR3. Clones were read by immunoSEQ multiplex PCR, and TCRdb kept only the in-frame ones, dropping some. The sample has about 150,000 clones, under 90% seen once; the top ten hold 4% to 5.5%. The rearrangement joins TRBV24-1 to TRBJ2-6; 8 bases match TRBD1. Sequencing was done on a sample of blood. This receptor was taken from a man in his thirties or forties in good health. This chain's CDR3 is CATSDGGQGGSGANVLTF. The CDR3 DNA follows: TGTGCCACCAGTGATGGTGGACAGGGAGGTTCCGGGGCCAACGTCCTGACTTTC.